This record covers a single TCR beta chain. Its antigen is as yet unknown. Sorted-subset replicate PCR reactions were performed with about 210 ng DNA, corresponding to roughly 30,000 T cell genomes. Clones were read by immunoSEQ multiplex PCR, and TCRdb kept only the in-frame ones, dropping some. Found here are about 870,000 clones, 80% to 95% of them singletons; the top ten hold less than 25%. The data were obtained in a study of shared clonotypes between healthy human individuals. Whole-study findings and limits: It was only blood that was sampled, and tissue repertoires likely differ. Non-shared clonotypes had lower generation probabilities than clonotypes shared by all four sorted-subset donors. Rarefaction exposed incomplete sorted-subset sequencing despite large depth.

CDR3 length: 14 residues. The V gene lost 3 bases and the J gene lost 3 bases, with 10 bases spanning the gap. CDR1 is SGDLS and CDR2 is YYNGEE in the germline V gene. Naive CD8 cells lacked CD45RO and underwent positive selection for CCR7, leaving out terminally differentiated effector memory CD45RA+ cells. The chain joins TRBV9 to TRBJ2-1; D remains unclear. The specimen sequenced was naive CD8+ T cells sorted from blood. This sequence originates from a man in his thirties or forties in good health. CDR3 DNA: TGTGCCAGCAGCGGAGATACAAGCTACAATGAGCAGTTCTTC. Translating gives CASSGDTSYNEQFF.